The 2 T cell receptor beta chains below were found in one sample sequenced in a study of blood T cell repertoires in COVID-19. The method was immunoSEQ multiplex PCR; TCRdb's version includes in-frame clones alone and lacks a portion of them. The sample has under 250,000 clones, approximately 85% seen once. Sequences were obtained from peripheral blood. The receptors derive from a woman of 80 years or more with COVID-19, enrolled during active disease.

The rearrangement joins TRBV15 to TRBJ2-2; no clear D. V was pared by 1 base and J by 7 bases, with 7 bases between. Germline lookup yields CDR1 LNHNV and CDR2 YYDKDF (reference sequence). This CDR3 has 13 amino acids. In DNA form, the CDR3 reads TGTGCCACCAGCAGAGTAACCGGCGGGGAGCTGTTTTTT. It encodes CATSRVTGGELFF.

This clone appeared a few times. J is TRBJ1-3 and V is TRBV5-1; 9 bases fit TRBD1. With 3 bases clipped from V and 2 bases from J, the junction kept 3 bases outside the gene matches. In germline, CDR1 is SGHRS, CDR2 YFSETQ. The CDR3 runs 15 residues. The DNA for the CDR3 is TGCGCCAGCAGCTGGGACAGGGCTCCTGGAAACACCATATATTTT. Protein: CASSWDRAPGNTIYF.